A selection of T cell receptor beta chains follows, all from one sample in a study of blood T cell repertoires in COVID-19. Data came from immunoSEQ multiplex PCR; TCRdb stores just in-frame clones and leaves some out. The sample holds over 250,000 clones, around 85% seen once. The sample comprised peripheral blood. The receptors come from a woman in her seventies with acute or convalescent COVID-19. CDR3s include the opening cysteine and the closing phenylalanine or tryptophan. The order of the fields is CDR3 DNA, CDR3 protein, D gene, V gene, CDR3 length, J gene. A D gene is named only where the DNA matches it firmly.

TGTGCCTGGAGTATAGGGGGGGCTGAAGCTTTCTTT | CAWSIGGAEAFF | - | TRBV30 | 12 | TRBJ1-1
TGTGCCAGTAGGGGCCAGGGAGGGGAGCTGTTTTTT | CASRGQGGELFF | - | TRBV19 | 12 | TRBJ2-2
TGTGCCAGCTCACCGAGGGCAATCTACGAGCAGTACTTC | CASSPRAIYEQYF | - | TRBV18 | 13 | TRBJ2-7
TGTGCCAGCCGAGGCGCAGGGGGCCTTTCTAACTATGGCTACACCTTC | CASRGAGGLSNYGYTF | TRBD1 | TRBV27 | 16 | TRBJ1-2
TGTGCCAGCTCACCCGGGACAGGGGGCTCTCAGCCCCAGCATTTT | CASSPGTGGSQPQHF | TRBD1 | TRBV18 | 15 | TRBJ1-5
TGTGCCAGCAGCTCCTACGTTCTCTACGAGCAGTACTTC | CASSSYVLYEQYF | - | TRBV5-8 | 13 | TRBJ2-7
TGTGCCAGCAGCCCGACGGTCCGGGGTCAGCCCCAGCATTTT | CASSPTVRGQPQHF | - | TRBV28 | 14 | TRBJ1-5
TGTGCCAGCAGTTACTACAGGGGAAACACTGAAGCTTTCTTT | CASSYYRGNTEAFF | TRBD1 | TRBV6-5 | 14 | TRBJ1-1
TGTGCCAGTAGTGCCGGGACTAGCGATTACGAGCAGTACTTC | CASSAGTSDYEQYF | TRBD2 | TRBV19 | 14 | TRBJ2-7
TGTGCCAGCAGCGAGACTAGCGGGGGGGCCGCAGAGACCCAGTACTTC | CASSETSGGAAETQYF | TRBD2 | TRBV9 | 16 | TRBJ2-5
TGCGCCTCCTACCGGTCGGGACAGGGTGATGAAGCTTTCTTT | CASYRSGQGDEAFF | TRBD1 | TRBV5-1 | 14 | TRBJ1-1
TGTGCCACCAGTGACCCGACCGGGACAGGGAATGAGCAGTTCTTC | CATSDPTGTGNEQFF | TRBD1 | TRBV24-1 | 15 | TRBJ2-1
TGTGCCAGCAGCGTAGCTTGGGGGGGGTTTCAAGAGACCCAGTACTTC | CASSVAWGGFQETQYF | TRBD2 | TRBV9 | 16 | TRBJ2-5
TGTGCCAGCAGCTTGTTCGGGACAGGGGAGTTTGGTACGCAGTATTTT | CASSLFGTGEFGTQYF | TRBD1 | TRBV5-5 | 16 | TRBJ2-3
TGCGCCAGCAGCCGCCTAGCGGGGATGGACACCGGGGAGCTGTTTTTT | CASSRLAGMDTGELFF | TRBD2 | TRBV5-1 | 16 | TRBJ2-2